The present T cell receptor (beta chain) was sequenced within a study of T cell responses to AZD1222 COVID-19 vaccine. Germline V gives CDR1 LNHDA, CDR2 SQIVND (reference sequence). The CDR3 extends over 18 amino acids. V lost 0 bases, J lost 3 bases, and 17 bases lay in between. General study findings and limits: An increase in Spike-specific TCR breadth and depth was observed after two AZD1222 doses.

Generated by immunoSEQ multiplex PCR, the TCRdb table keeps only in-frame clones and is missing some. Of fewer than 150,000 clones listed, about 90% are singletons. As concerns this clone: The antigen remains undetermined.

This chain uses TRBV19 with TRBJ1-4, with D unresolved. The sequences come from peripheral blood, collected on day 0 of AZD1222 vaccination. This sequence originates from an adult in good health. The CDR3, as DNA: TGTGCCAGTAGTATAGATCTTCCGTGGCAGCCATCTAATGAAAAACTGTTTTTT. Translation: CASSIDLPWQPSNEKLFF.